Listed below are T cell receptor beta chains from one sample, sequenced in a study of cytomegalovirus exposure and HLA in healthy donors. This table comes from immunoSEQ multiplex PCR, and its TCRdb copy is limited to in-frame clones, with some not included. This table lists approximately 130,000 clones. Source material: PBMCs. The receptors here all came from a woman aged 55 to 70 in good health and CMV-seronegative. Each CDR3 is given with its conserved first and last residue. Fields, in order: CDR3 DNA, CDR3 protein, J gene, D gene, V gene. D genes are given only for firm matches.

DNA: TGCGCCAGCAGCTTGGGGGGGGGCTCTGGGGCCAACGTCCTGACTTTC
CDR3: CASSLGGGSGANVLTF
J: TRBJ2-6
D: TRBD2
V: TRBV5-1

DNA: TGTGCCACCAGCAGACCAACAGGGGGCATAAGTGAAAAACTGTTTTTT
CDR3: CATSRPTGGISEKLFF
J: TRBJ1-4
D: TRBD1
V: TRBV15

DNA: TGTGCCAGCAGCTCGCGGGGGGCCTTTGGCACAGATACGCAGTATTTT
CDR3: CASSSRGAFGTDTQYF
J: TRBJ2-3
D: TRBD2
V: TRBV7-6

DNA: TGTGCCAGTACCCCGACTAGCGGGATAACTTACGAGCAGTACTTC
CDR3: CASTPTSGITYEQYF
J: TRBJ2-7
D: TRBD2
V: TRBV19

DNA: TGCGCCAGCAGCTTGGGAAGCGGGGGTGAGACCCAGTACTTC
CDR3: CASSLGSGGETQYF
J: TRBJ2-5
D: TRBD2
V: TRBV5-1

DNA: TGTGCCAGCACAAAAGGACTAGCGGGAGACACAGATACGCAGTATTTT
CDR3: CASTKGLAGDTDTQYF
J: TRBJ2-3
D: TRBD2
V: TRBV2

DNA: TGTGCCAGCAGTTACCCGCTAGCTTACGAGCAGTACTTC
CDR3: CASSYPLAYEQYF
J: TRBJ2-7
D: NA
V: TRBV6-5

DNA: TGTGCCAGCAGTGACCGACCCGGGGGAAATCGGCAGTTCTTC
CDR3: CASSDRPGGNRQFF
J: TRBJ2-1
D: NA
V: TRBV6-4

DNA: TGTGCCTGGAGTGTTAAGGAGGGGCATTCCTACGAGCAGTACTTC
CDR3: CAWSVKEGHSYEQYF
J: TRBJ2-7
D: NA
V: TRBV30

DNA: TGTGCCAGTACTATTGTGGTAGCGGGAGGTTATGAGCAGTTCTTC
CDR3: CASTIVVAGGYEQFF
J: TRBJ2-1
D: TRBD2
V: TRBV19

DNA: TGTGCCAGCAGGGCTTACAATGAGCAGTTCTTC
CDR3: CASRAYNEQFF
J: TRBJ2-1
D: NA
V: TRBV2

DNA: TGTGCCAGCAGCGAAGAGGGATTGTTGGGGTCCGGGGAGCTGTTTTTT
CDR3: CASSEEGLLGSGELFF
J: TRBJ2-2
D: NA
V: TRBV13

DNA: TGTGCCAGCAGCCCGACTAGCGGGAGCACCGGGGAGCTGTTTTTT
CDR3: CASSPTSGSTGELFF
J: TRBJ2-2
D: TRBD2
V: TRBV5-4

DNA: TGTGCCAGCAGCTTAGCGCTGCTAGCAGAAGACGGGGAGCTGTTTTTT
CDR3: CASSLALLAEDGELFF
J: TRBJ2-2
D: NA
V: TRBV7-9

DNA: TGTGCCATCAGTGAGAGAGCGGGAGGGGGTTCTTACAATGAGCAGTTCTTC
CDR3: CAISERAGGGSYNEQFF
J: TRBJ2-1
D: TRBD2
V: TRBV10-3

DNA: TGTGCCAGCCGACTGGACTTCAGGAACACTGAAGCTTTCTTT
CDR3: CASRLDFRNTEAFF
J: TRBJ1-1
D: NA
V: TRBV7-9

DNA: TGTGCCAGCAGCCACGGACAGGGAGGGGAAAAACTGTTTTTT
CDR3: CASSHGQGGEKLFF
J: TRBJ1-4
D: TRBD1
V: TRBV5-8

DNA: TGTGCCAGCGCCACAGGGATAAACACTGAAGCTTTCTTT
CDR3: CASATGINTEAFF
J: TRBJ1-1
D: NA
V: TRBV28

DNA: TGTGCCAGCAGCCCTGGACAGGGAGGGGACACCATATATTTT
CDR3: CASSPGQGGDTIYF
J: TRBJ1-3
D: TRBD1
V: TRBV4-2

DNA: TGTGCCAGCAGTTATGGGGGGGAGACCCAGTACTTC
CDR3: CASSYGGETQYF
J: TRBJ2-5
D: NA
V: TRBV6-6

DNA: TGTGCCAGCTCACCCCTGAACAGTGAGCAGTTCTTC
CDR3: CASSPLNSEQFF
J: TRBJ2-1
D: NA
V: TRBV18

DNA: TGTGCCAGCAGCTTGGGGGGCTATAGCAATCAGCCCCAGCATTTT
CDR3: CASSLGGYSNQPQHF
J: TRBJ1-5
D: NA
V: TRBV5-6

DNA: TGTGCCAGCAGCTCGGGTATTTCACAGGGTACAAGCGGAGATACGCAGTATTTT
CDR3: CASSSGISQGTSGDTQYF
J: TRBJ2-3
D: NA
V: TRBV7-6

DNA: TGTGCCAGCGAGGGCGGGAATGATGTTGAGCAGTTCTTC
CDR3: CASEGGNDVEQFF
J: TRBJ2-1
D: NA
V: TRBV5-6

DNA: TGTGCCACCAGCAGAGCCAGTAGGGGAAAACTGTTTTTT
CDR3: CATSRASRGKLFF
J: TRBJ1-4
D: NA
V: TRBV15

DNA: TGTGCCAGCAGAAGACTAGCGGGGGGCTCGGTCTTC
CDR3: CASRRLAGGSVF
J: TRBJ2-7
D: TRBD2
V: TRBV28

DNA: TGTGCCAGCAGTTCTCAAGGTGGCGGGATTAACAATGAGCAGTTCTTC
CDR3: CASSSQGGGINNEQFF
J: TRBJ2-1
D: NA
V: TRBV5-4

DNA: TGTGCCAGCAGCCCATGGGACACCCAAGAGACCCAGTACTTC
CDR3: CASSPWDTQETQYF
J: TRBJ2-5
D: NA
V: TRBV14

DNA: TGTGCCAGCACCACAGACATATCCTCCGAGCAGTACTTC
CDR3: CASTTDISSEQYF
J: TRBJ2-7
D: NA
V: TRBV5-6

DNA: TGCGCCAGCAGCCCTGCCTACAGGGGAAAAGAGACCCAGTACTTC
CDR3: CASSPAYRGKETQYF
J: TRBJ2-5
D: TRBD1
V: TRBV5-1

DNA: TGCGCCAGCAGTGCAGAAGTCTCTGGAAACACCATATATTTT
CDR3: CASSAEVSGNTIYF
J: TRBJ1-3
D: NA
V: TRBV10-2

DNA: TGTGCCAGCAGCGACAGGGGGCAGGTGGGGAATTCACCCCTCCACTTT
CDR3: CASSDRGQVGNSPLHF
J: TRBJ1-6
D: TRBD1
V: TRBV9

DNA: TGTGCCATCAGTGATGGACAGGGTTTTGGAAACACCATATATTTT
CDR3: CAISDGQGFGNTIYF
J: TRBJ1-3
D: TRBD1
V: TRBV10-3

DNA: TGTGCCAGTAGTACACAGAGCAATCAGCCCCAGCATTTT
CDR3: CASSTQSNQPQHF
J: TRBJ1-5
D: NA
V: TRBV19

DNA: TGTGCCAGCAGCGGGGGAGGGTGGGGCGAGCAGTACTTC
CDR3: CASSGGGWGEQYF
J: TRBJ2-7
D: TRBD2
V: TRBV6-5